This TCR beta chain was documented in a study of blood T cell repertoires in COVID-19. Study information: PBMCs, B-cell-depleted T cells, or T cells provided the cDNA or gDNA that made up the material.

The table came from immunoSEQ multiplex PCR; TCRdb's copy has only in-frame clones and leaves some out. The sample yields about 140,000 clones, about 87% seen once. This clonotype was sampled from a human donor in a cohort sampled during active COVID-19. The sample comprised peripheral blood.

CDR3 bases: TGTGCCTGCGCCCGGGGGGCATTGACAGATACGCAGTATTTT. Its protein is CACARGALTDTQYF. V is TRBV30 and J is TRBJ2-3; TRBD2 might be the D (7 bases). There are 14 residues in the CDR3. Germline V CDR1 and CDR2: GTSNPN, SVGIG (reference sequence). Trimming removed 6 bases from V and 3 bases from J, with 16 bases in between.